Sequencing of this T cell receptor (beta chain) was carried out in a study of T cell responses to AZD1222 COVID-19 vaccine. Study findings and constraints: Targets within unmutated variant regions were reportedly found for nearly half of spike-specific TCRs. CD4 TCRs covered the whole spike, strongest at regions 160-218 and 743-854. Only five or six AZD1222 recipients tested seropositive at baseline.

TCRdb's table, derived via immunoSEQ multiplex PCR, lists solely in-frame clones and lacks some. The data show about 130,000 clones, 88% seen once. As regards this clone: Its antigen is as yet unknown.

The TCR sequence derives from an adult in good health. The source material was peripheral blood, sampled on day 0 of AZD1222 vaccination.

CDR3 coding DNA: TGCGCCAGCAGCACCATCCCAGCGGGGGCAGATACGCAGTATTTT. The encoded protein is CASSTIPAGADTQYF. The chain has TRBV5-1 and TRBJ2-3, with 8 bases that match TRBD2. V lost 4 bases and J lost 4; bases outside the gene matches: 8. CDR1 and CDR2 from the germline V gene are SGHRS and YFSETQ. There are 15 residues in the CDR3.